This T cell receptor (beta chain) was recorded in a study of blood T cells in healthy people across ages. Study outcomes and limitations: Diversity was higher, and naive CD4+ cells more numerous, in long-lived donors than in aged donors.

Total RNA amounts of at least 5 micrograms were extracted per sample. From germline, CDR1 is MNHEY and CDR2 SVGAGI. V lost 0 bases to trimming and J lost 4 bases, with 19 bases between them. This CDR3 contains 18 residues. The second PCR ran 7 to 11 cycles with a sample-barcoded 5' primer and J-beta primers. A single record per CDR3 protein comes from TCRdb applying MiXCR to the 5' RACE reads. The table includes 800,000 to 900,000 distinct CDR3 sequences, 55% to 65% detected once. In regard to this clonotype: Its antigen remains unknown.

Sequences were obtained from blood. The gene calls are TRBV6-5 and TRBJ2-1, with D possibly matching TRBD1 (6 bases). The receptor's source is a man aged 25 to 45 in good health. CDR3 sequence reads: CASSYSTASGGLYNEQFF. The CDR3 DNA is TGTGCCAGCAGTTACTCGACGGCTAGTGGGGGCCTTTACAATGAGCAGTTCTTC.